This T cell receptor (beta chain) was observed in a study of regulatory T cells in long-lasting Graves disease. Turning to the study itself: To qualify as persistent, Graves' disease required over 5 years of antithyroid drugs with positive TSH receptor antibodies.

The TCR beta library used iRepertoire HTBI primers with Arm-PCR amplification of CDR3. Each CDR3 protein is one row after TCRdb ran MiXCR on the multiplex PCR reads. Found here are over 300,000 distinct CDR3 sequences, about 20% of them singletons; the top ten hold roughly 29%. V trimming: 5 bases; J trimming: 8 bases; junction bases outside the gene matches: 11. Per the germline V gene, CDR1 is SEHNR and CDR2 is FQNEAQ (reference sequence). The CDR3 has 15 amino acids. To note about this clonotype: The antigen is unknown.

Specified time point: persistent/refractory GD, antithyroid drugs over 5 years with positive TRAb. RNA extracted from PBMCs served as the sequencing template. EDTA tubes received around 9 milliliters of drawn peripheral blood. Study findings and constraints: Favored usage of TRBV28, TRBJ1-2 and TRBJ2-5 was recorded in persistent disease.

The chain couples TRBV7-9 to TRBJ1-5, with 8 bases fitting TRBD1. Sequenced material: peripheral blood mononuclear cells (PBMCs), taken when the disease was refractory, from a patient treated with antithyroid drugs. This TCR came from a female donor with Graves disease. The chain's CDR3 is CASSDPDRAWEPQHF. The CDR3 region has the DNA TGTGCCAGCAGCGACCCGGACAGGGCCTGGGAGCCCCAGCATTTT.